Following are 15 T cell receptor beta chains from one sample sequenced in a study of patients and donors after allogeneic stem cell transplantation. TCRdb recomputed calls from the RT-PCR reads with MiXCR, one row per CDR3 protein. The top ten clones hold about 64% of a sample with about 90,000 distinct CDR3 sequences, around 49% of them seen once. Sequencing input: blood, either unsorted or a sorted T cell fraction (not recorded which). The receptor source for this set is a human donor who was either an allogeneic HSCT recipient or a stem cell or donor lymphocyte infusion donor (not recorded which). It is not recorded whose cells these are; they may come from a transplant donor.

The chain carries TRBV29-1 and TRBJ1-1; no firm D call. V shed 8 bases and J shed 1 base, with 8 bases lying between them. CDR3 length: 11 amino acids. CDR1 and CDR2 (germline): SQVTM, ANQGSEA. CDR3 loop: CSFLWNTEAFF. CDR3 sequence (DNA): TGCAGCTTCCTTTGGAACACTGAAGCTTTCTTT.

The sample holds a few counts of this clonotype. The chain is built from TRBV3-1 and TRBJ1-2; no firm D call. The CDR3 extends over 15 amino acids. CDR1 is LGHDT and CDR2 is YNNKEL in the germline V gene (reference sequence). Trimming removed 5 bases from V and 4 bases from J, with 17 bases in between. The CDR3 is CASSSFPGKTYGYTF. The DNA for the CDR3 is TGTGCCAGCAGCTCTTTTCCGGGGAAGACCTATGGCTACACCTTC.

The gene calls are TRBV5-1 and TRBJ1-2; the D gene is possibly TRBD1 (6 bases). The V gene lost 0 bases and the J gene lost 4 bases, with 13 bases spanning the gap. CDR3 size: 15 residues. Germline-derived CDR1 and CDR2 are SGHRS and YFSETQ. The CDR3 loop reads CASSLDRDPPYGYTF. DNA of the CDR3: TGCGCCAGCAGCTTGGACAGGGATCCCCCCTATGGCTACACCTTC. The complete variable domain, with remaining parts taken from reference TRBV5-1 and TRBJ1-2, reads KAGVTQTPRYLIKTRGQQVTLSCSPISGHRSVSWYQQTPGQGLQFLFEYFSETQRNKGNFPGRFSGRQFSNSRSEMNVSTLELGDSALYLCASSLDRDPPYGYTFGSGTRLTVV.

The chain is built from TRBV5-1 and TRBJ1-5; 7 bases agree with TRBD1. The V gene end was trimmed by 7 bases and the J gene end by 3 bases; junction bases not matched to a gene: 16. CDR1 is SGHRS, CDR2 YFSETQ, per germline. The CDR3 spans 17 residues. The DNA of the CDR3 is TGCGCCAGCGGATCATCTTACGACAGGGTTGACAATCAGCCCCAGCATTTT. The encoded protein is CASGSSYDRVDNQPQHF.

This clonotype has more than one count but fewer than ten. The chain links TRBV6-5 to TRBJ1-1; tentatively, D is TRBD1 (6 bases). The germline V gene has CDR1 MNHEY and CDR2 SVGAGI. Deletions cut 8 bases from V and 5 bases from J, with 18 bases between. The CDR3 runs to 14 residues. This CDR3 is CASGQKGVRTEAFF. The CDR3 bases are TGTGCCAGCGGACAAAAGGGGGTACGGACTGAAGCTTTCTTT.

The CDR3 is CASRDLGGIHQPQHF. Here the CDR3 DNA reads TGTGCCAGCAGGGACTTGGGAGGGATTCATCAGCCCCAGCATTTT. This rearrangement joins TRBV6-2 or TRBV6-3 to TRBJ1-5; the D is unclear. V was clipped by 6 bases and J by 5 bases, with 17 bases between them. This CDR3 spans 15 amino acids. The germline V gene encodes CDR1 MNHEY and CDR2 SVGEGT.

This clonotype was seen a handful of times. The rearrangement links TRBV4-2 to TRBJ1-5; D not certain. The CDR3 is made up of 15 amino acids. V gave up 1 base and J gave up 4 bases, with 11 bases separating them. Germline V gene lookup returns CDR1 LGHNA and CDR2 YNFKEQ. DNA of the CDR3: TGTGCCAGCAGCCAAGGGTGGGCAGATAATCAGCCCCAGCATTTT. It encodes CASSQGWADNQPQHF.

The sample holds one count of this clonotype. The chain combines TRBV5-1 with TRBJ1-2; D is unresolved. Germline V lookup: CDR1 SGHRS, CDR2 YFSETQ. This CDR3 region has 14 residues. V was cut by 2 bases and J by 3 bases, with 11 bases left in between. DNA for the CDR3: TGCGCCAGCAGCTTACAAGCCCCCGACTATGGCTACACCTTC. Translated: CASSLQAPDYGYTF.

This clonotype was observed a handful of times. This CDR3 is CASSLGGYRGSNQPQHF. The CDR3 DNA is TGTGCCAGCAGCTTAGGAGGCTACAGGGGAAGCAATCAGCCCCAGCATTTT. The chain has TRBV7-8 and TRBJ1-5, with 7 bases matching TRBD1. Germline lookup yields CDR1 SGHVS and CDR2 FQNEAQ. V gave up 1 base and J gave up 1 base; unmatched junction bases: 7. The CDR3 extends over 17 amino acids.

V is TRBV7-2 and J is TRBJ1-5, with TRBD1 as a possible D gene (6 bases). Germline-derived CDR1 and CDR2 are SGHTA and FQGNSA. The CDR3 consists of 16 residues. V was clipped by 5 bases and J by 4 bases, with 18 bases between them. The CDR3 protein is CASSTQQGLGNQPQHF. CDR3 in DNA: TGTGCCAGCAGCACCCAACAGGGTCTCGGAAATCAGCCCCAGCATTTT.

The chain recombines TRBV3-1 with TRBJ2-3; no clear D. The germline gives CDR1 LGHDT, CDR2 YNNKEL (reference sequence). This CDR3 has 14 amino acids. With 6 bases removed from V and 4 bases from J, the gap between germline ends came to 14 bases. DNA for the CDR3: TGTGCCAGCAGAAGAGGTGTGGAGTCAGATACGCAGTATTTT. Its protein is CASRRGVESDTQYF.

This chain links TRBV27 with TRBJ1-3, with a possible D match to TRBD1 (6 bases). This CDR3 has 16 residues. V gave up 6 bases and J gave up 2 bases, with 17 bases separating them. CDR1 and CDR2 (germline): MNHEY, SMNVEV (reference sequence). In DNA, the CDR3 is TGTGCCAGCAGCTCTACCTCACAGGGAACTGGAAACACCATATATTTT. The encoded protein is CASSSTSQGTGNTIYF.

V usage is TRBV19 and J usage is TRBJ1-1; no definite D call. The CDR3 is 15 residues long. V lost 3 bases and J 0 bases, leaving 11 bases between the germline ends. CDR1 and CDR2 (germline): LNHDA, SQIVND (reference sequence). CDR3 DNA sequence: TGTGCCAGTAGTATTTCGGTGTCGGTGAACACTGAAGCTTTCTTT. Its protein product is CASSISVSVNTEAFF.

The rearrangement uses TRBV12-3 or TRBV12-4 and TRBJ1-1, with D uncertain. V gave up 3 bases and J gave up 5 bases, with 13 bases separating them. The CDR3 extends over 14 amino acids. CDR3 sequence: CASSLKRAGTEAFF. The CDR3 coding sequence is TGTGCCAGCAGTTTGAAGAGAGCTGGGACTGAAGCTTTCTTT.

This clonotype was counted a few times. The CDR3 is CASSTNRGPNEKLFF. For the CDR3, the DNA is TGTGCCAGCAGTACCAACAGGGGACCTAATGAAAAACTGTTTTTT. The chain carries TRBV28 and TRBJ1-4; TRBD1 aligns across 7 bases. CDR1 is MDHEN and CDR2 is SYDVKM in the germline V gene. V lost 5 bases and J lost 3; bases outside the gene matches: 6. The CDR3 totals 15 residues.